The rows below give T cell receptor beta chains drawn from one sample of a study of shared clonotypes between healthy human individuals. The protocol was immunoSEQ multiplex PCR, while the TCRdb copy is restricted to in-frame clones and leaves out a portion. The sample yields over a million clones, roughly 96% seen once. The sample consisted of naive CD4+ T cells sorted from blood. Receptor source: a man between 25 and 39 years old in good health. Each CDR3 is given with its conserved first and last residue. The D gene is left open where the match is weak. Part of the rows lack a size; the others show once, few, many or a class for expanded clones.

TRBJ1-2 | TRBV4-3 | - | - | TGCGCCAGCAGCCAGGCCTTACAGGGTACCTATGGCTACACCTTC | CASSQALQGTYGYTF
TRBJ2-5 | TRBV19 | - | - | TGTGCCAGTAGTGGTTTGAAGACCCAGTACTTC | CASSGLKTQYF
TRBJ1-5 | TRBV18 | - | - | TGTGCCAGCTCCACCCGATCCAGCAATCAGCCCCAGCATTTT | CASSTRSSNQPQHF
TRBJ2-3 | TRBV15 | TRBD2 | - | TGTGCCACCAGCAGAGATTTGCTAGCGGGAGTCCCAGATACGCAGTATTTT | CATSRDLLAGVPDTQYF
TRBJ2-7 | TRBV7-3 | - | once | TGTGCCAGCAGCTTAACGCCTTCCTACGAGCAGTACTTC | CASSLTPSYEQYF
TRBJ2-3 | TRBV6-4 | TRBD2 | - | TGTGCCAGCAAGATGACTAGCGGCTTTAGTCATACGCAGTATTTT | CASKMTSGFSHTQYF
TRBJ2-5 | TRBV9 | - | - | TGTGCCAGCAGCGTAAAACCGATGGGGCGGGAGACCCAGTACTTC | CASSVKPMGRETQYF
TRBJ2-5 | TRBV7-3 | TRBD2 | - | TGTGCGCCTACCCGGGCTAGCGGGAGGGCCTCAGAGACCCAGTACTTC | CAPTRASGRASETQYF
TRBJ2-2 | TRBV9 | TRBD1 | - | TGTGCCAGCAGCGTAATTCAAGGGGGCCCCGGGGAGCTGTTTTTT | CASSVIQGGPGELFF
TRBJ2-3 | TRBV19 | - | - | TGTGCCAGTAGTAGTCCGGACTGGTACACAGATACGCAGTATTTT | CASSSPDWYTDTQYF
TRBJ2-7 | TRBV15 | - | - | TGTGCCACCAGCAGAGATCCCATTCCGAACGGGGAGCAGTACTTC | CATSRDPIPNGEQYF
TRBJ2-1 | TRBV7-9 | - | - | TGTGCCAGCAGCTCCCCCCCTAGGGGCTCCTACAATGAGCAGTTCTTC | CASSSPPRGSYNEQFF
TRBJ2-3 | TRBV4-1 | TRBD1 | - | TGCGCCAGCAGCCTTGACGGGGCAGGGGGCGCAGATACGCAGTATTTT | CASSLDGAGGADTQYF
TRBJ2-7 | TRBV6-1 | - | - | TGTGCCAGCAGTCGGACAGAGGGCTACGAGCAGTACTTC | CASSRTEGYEQYF
TRBJ2-7 | TRBV7-2 | - | - | TGTGCCAGCAGCCCCTACTACGAGCAGTACTTC | CASSPYYEQYF
TRBJ2-7 | TRBV6-5 | - | - | TGTGCCAGCAGCAGTCCGGGTACCTACGAGCAGTACTTC | CASSSPGTYEQYF
TRBJ2-5 | TRBV9 | TRBD2 | - | TGTGCCAGCAGCGTCGGACTAGCGGGTGGAGAGACCCAGTACTTC | CASSVGLAGGETQYF
TRBJ2-7 | TRBV7-6 | TRBD2 | - | TGTGCCAGCAGCTTAGATGCGGGAGCCTACGAGCAGTACTTC | CASSLDAGAYEQYF
TRBJ2-6 | TRBV4-3 | TRBD1 | - | TGCGCCAGCAGCCAAACAGGGGGTCTTACTACTGGGGCCAACGTCCTGACTTTC | CASSQTGGLTTGANVLTF
TRBJ2-2 | TRBV2 | - | - | TGTGCCAGCACCAAAGAGCGGAGCGCGAACACCGGGGAGCTGTTTTTT | CASTKERSANTGELFF
TRBJ2-7 | TRBV28 | TRBD1 | - | TGTGCCAGCAGTTCCACGGGACAGGGGGCATACGAGCAGTACTTC | CASSSTGQGAYEQYF
TRBJ2-2 | TRBV4-2 | TRBD1 | - | TGTGCCAGCAGCGAGCCGACAGGGGGCGACACCGGGGAGCTGTTTTTT | CASSEPTGGDTGELFF
TRBJ2-5 | TRBV7-6 | TRBD1 | - | TGTGCCAGCAGCAGAAGGGGGCTTCCCGGGCTGGAGACCCAGTACTTC | CASSRRGLPGLETQYF
TRBJ1-1 | TRBV5-1 | - | - | TGCGCCAGCAGCATGATGGAGGGGCGGACTGAAGCTTTCTTT | CASSMMEGRTEAFF
TRBJ2-1 | TRBV4-1 | TRBD2 | - | TGCGCCAGCAGCCAAGATTCGGGACTAGCCAGAATGGGTGAGCAGTTCTTC | CASSQDSGLARMGEQFF
TRBJ2-7 | TRBV6-1 | - | - | TGTGCCAGCAGCGCATTATCCGGACACTCCTACGAGCAGTACTTC | CASSALSGHSYEQYF
TRBJ1-1 | TRBV6-1 | - | - | TGTGCCAGCAGTGAAAGGGGCAGATCAGCTTTCTTT | CASSERGRSAFF
TRBJ2-1 | TRBV2 | - | - | TGTGCCAGCAGGTCGAGCTCCTACAATGAGCAGTTCTTC | CASRSSSYNEQFF
TRBJ1-4 | TRBV4-1 | - | - | TGCGCCAGCAGAAAAGTAGGAGCAACTAATGAAAAACTGTTTTTT | CASRKVGATNEKLFF
TRBJ2-5 | TRBV6-1 | - | - | TGTGCCAGCAGTCCTCAGAAGACCCAGTACTTC | CASSPQKTQYF
TRBJ2-1 | TRBV7-3 | TRBD2 | - | TGTGCCAGCAGCTTCGGACTAGCGGGAGCGCTCAATGAGCAGTTCTTC | CASSFGLAGALNEQFF